This T cell receptor beta chain was recovered during a study of T cell repertoires in cytomegalovirus infection. Study observations and caveats: Ex vivo responses were dominated by HLA-C-restricted CMV-specific TCR beta clonotypes.

Each CDR3 protein gets one entry after TCRdb re-called the reads with MiXCR. The sample has over 450,000 distinct CDR3 sequences, around 11% seen once; the top ten hold roughly 10%. Turning to this clonotype: Its target is unknown.

The sample consisted of PBMCs. This clonotype originated in a human donor in good health (CMV status not recorded). Some clones in this sample may be carry-over from other donors' samples.

In DNA form, the CDR3 reads TGTGCCAGCAGCATCGGACAGAAGAGCAATCAGCCCCAGCATTTT. Translating gives CASSIGQKSNQPQHF. The chain recombines TRBV6-1 with TRBJ1-5, with a tentative D call TRBD1 (6 bases). The CDR3 loop spans 15 amino acids. Trimming removed 6 bases at V and 1 base at J, with 13 bases between. The V gene's germline CDR1 is MNHNS and CDR2 SASEGT.